Following are 18 T cell receptor beta chains from one sample sequenced in a study of cytomegalovirus exposure and HLA in healthy donors. PCR was performed using 60 Vbeta and 13 Jbeta primers. The table came from immunoSEQ multiplex PCR; TCRdb's copy has only in-frame clones and leaves some out. The data show about 130,000 clones, with approximately 80% seen just once and 4% held by the top ten. Input material: PBMCs. Receptors were obtained from a woman in her thirties or forties in good health and CMV-seronegative.

This chain links TRBV10-3 with TRBJ1-1; TRBD1 agrees at 8 bases. Germline V gene data show CDR1 as ENHRY and CDR2 as SYGVKD. The length of the CDR3 is 20 residues. The junction had 21 bases not matched to a gene; V was cut back by 6 bases and J by 0 bases. CDR3 sequence reads: CAIRPTGDTWRARMNTEAFF. The DNA for the CDR3 is TGTGCCATCAGGCCGACAGGGGATACTTGGAGAGCCCGAATGAACACTGAAGCTTTCTTT.

The sample holds a few counts of this clone. The V call is TRBV27, the J call TRBJ2-1; 10 bases are a match to TRBD2. Germline CDR1 and CDR2: MNHEY and SMNVEV (reference sequence). Trimming cost V 5 bases and J 9 bases; bases outside gene matches: 13. The CDR3 contains 16 residues. The CDR3: CASSIRGWLAGAEQFF. The DNA for the CDR3 is TGTGCCAGCAGTATCCGGGGGTGGCTAGCGGGAGCTGAGCAGTTCTTC.

The J gene is TRBJ2-5, the V gene TRBV7-2; no clear D gene. V was shortened by 5 bases and J by 2 bases, with 15 bases between the two germline ends. CDR1 is SGHTA and CDR2 is FQGNSA in the germline V gene. CDR3 length: 15 residues. The CDR3 bases are TGTGCCAGCAGCCGATCCACTCTTCCGCAAGAGACCCAGTACTTC. Residues: CASSRSTLPQETQYF.

The chain recombines TRBV10-3 with TRBJ2-3; 7 nucleotides align to TRBD2. CDR3 length: 16 amino acids. From germline, CDR1 is ENHRY and CDR2 SYGVKD. V trimming: 10 bases; J trimming: 0 bases; junction bases outside the gene matches: 13. The chain's CDR3 is CATTLTSVPSTDTQYF. The CDR3 nucleotides are TGTGCCACCACTTTAACTAGCGTTCCAAGCACAGATACGCAGTATTTT.

The chain couples TRBV5-1 to TRBJ2-7, with TRBD1 identical over 7 bases. Germline V lookup: CDR1 SGHRS, CDR2 YFSETQ. Trimming took 5 bases from V and 0 from J; bases not matched to a gene: 5. This CDR3 comprises 14 residues. The DNA of the CDR3 is TGCGCCAGCAGGCCTGGGGACAGCTCCTACGAGCAGTACTTC. Translating gives CASRPGDSSYEQYF.

The chain's CDR3 is CASSLVGQDGYTF. CDR3 nucleotides: TGTGCCAGCAGTTTAGTGGGACAGGACGGCTACACCTTC. V is TRBV28 and J is TRBJ1-2, with TRBD1 identical over 8 bases. Germline V gene lookup returns CDR1 MDHEN and CDR2 SYDVKM. Trimming cost V 2 bases and J 8 bases; bases outside gene matches: 4. The CDR3 totals 13 residues.

The genes are TRBV28 and TRBJ2-1; 9 nucleotides align to TRBD1. This CDR3 is 14 amino acids long. In germline, CDR1 is MDHEN, CDR2 SYDVKM. The V gene end was trimmed by 9 bases and the J gene end by 0 bases; junction bases not matched to a gene: 3. CDR3 sequence: CASRQGVSYNEQFF. DNA for the CDR3: TGTGCCAGTAGACAGGGGGTCTCCTACAATGAGCAGTTCTTC.

V and J are TRBV4-3 and TRBJ1-5; D may be TRBD1 (5 bases). The germline V gene encodes CDR1 LGHNA and CDR2 YSLEER. CDR3 length equals 15 residues. Trimming took off 0 bases at V and 9 bases at J, with 15 bases between the two ends. DNA for the CDR3: TGCGCCAGCAGCCAAGACTTGGGGGGTAGGTGGCCCCAGCATTTT. This encodes CASSQDLGGRWPQHF.

The V and J genes are TRBV7-3 and TRBJ1-1; 12 nucleotides line up with TRBD1. From germline, CDR1 is SGHTA and CDR2 FQGTGA. V lost 0 bases, J lost 4 bases, and 6 bases stayed unmatched. This CDR3 has 17 amino acids. CDR3 sequence: CASSLTGDRGHSTEAFF. For the CDR3, the DNA is TGTGCCAGCAGCTTAACGGGGGACAGGGGGCATAGCACTGAAGCTTTCTTT.

This chain links TRBV2 with TRBJ2-7; 8 nucleotides align to TRBD1. Germline trimming cut 5 bases from V and 3 bases from J; bases unmatched to any gene: 3. This CDR3 comprises 13 residues. In germline, CDR1 is SNHLY, CDR2 FYNNEI. The CDR3 here is CASSRTGNYEQYF. For the CDR3, the DNA is TGTGCCAGCAGTCGGACAGGGAACTACGAGCAGTACTTC.

The chain couples TRBV28 to TRBJ2-7; TRBD2 aligns across 12 bases. Germline CDR1 and CDR2: MDHEN and SYDVKM. CDR3 length: 18 amino acids. V gave up 6 bases and J gave up 5 bases; unmatched junction bases: 17. The CDR3 bases are TGTGCCAGCAGCCCCAGAAGGGCTAGCGGGAGGGCCCGAGACGAGCAGTACTTC. Amino acids: CASSPRRASGRARDEQYF. Looking up the rest from reference TRBV28 and TRBJ2-7 gives the full variable domain: DVKVTQSSRYLVKRTGEKVFLECVQDMDHENMFWYRQDPGLGLRLIYFSYDVKMKEKGDIPEGYSVSREKKERFSLILESASTNQTSMYLCASSPRRASGRARDEQYFGPGTRLTVT.

This clone has a single count. The J gene is TRBJ2-5, the V gene TRBV28; possible D gene TRBD2, 7 bases. The germline V gene has CDR1 MDHEN and CDR2 SYDVKM. This CDR3 comprises 16 residues. With 1 base removed from V and 4 bases from J, the gap between germline ends came to 16 bases. CDR3: CASSLSGAGEGETQYF. As DNA, the CDR3 is TGTGCCAGCAGTTTATCGGGGGCGGGAGAGGGAGAGACCCAGTACTTC.

The CDR3 bases are TGTGCCAGAAGCTTTCCCTCATACCGGGGATGCTACGAGCAGTACTTC. Protein: CARSFPSYRGCYEQYF. The chain combines TRBV5-3 with TRBJ2-7; a possible D gene is TRBD2 (5 bases). TRBV5-3 is designated an ORF whose function remains uncertain. Between the trimmed V and J ends, which lost 2 bases and 3 bases, there was a span of 18 bases. The CDR3 is made up of 16 amino acids.

The genes are TRBV30 and TRBJ1-4, with 12 bases fitting TRBD1. Germline CDR1 GTSNPN, CDR2 SVGIG (reference sequence). The CDR3 is 19 amino acids. The ends lost 4 bases at V and 0 bases at J; junction bases unmatched: 12. Here the CDR3 DNA reads TGTGCCTGGATATTGCTCCCGGGACAGGGGGCGACAACTAATGAAAAACTGTTTTTT. It yields the protein CAWILLPGQGATTNEKLFF. Combining the CDR3 with reference TRBV30 and TRBJ1-4 gives the whole variable domain SQTIHQWPATLVQPVGSPLSLECTVEGTSNPNLYWYRQAAGRGLQLLFYSVGIGQISSEVPQNLSASRPQDRQFILSSKKLLLSDSGFYLCAWILLPGQGATTNEKLFFGSGTQLSVL.

V is TRBV2 and J is TRBJ2-3; D is possibly TRBD2 (6 bases). The germline V gene encodes CDR1 SNHLY and CDR2 FYNNEI. Trimming stripped 9 bases from V and 0 bases from J, with 16 bases between. CDR3 size: 15 residues. CDR3 sequence (DNA): TGTGCCAGGAGGACGGCCGGGACTAGCACAGATACGCAGTATTTT. This translates into CARRTAGTSTDTQYF.

The table lists this clone with a count of one. The chain uses TRBV5-1 and TRBJ2-5; 14 bases match TRBD2. The length of the CDR3 is 20 residues. Trimming took 4 bases from V and 0 from J; bases not matched to a gene: 14. From germline, CDR1 is SGHRS and CDR2 YFSETQ. CDR3 residues: CASSITPTSGRAGYQETQYF. The DNA of the CDR3 is TGCGCCAGCAGCATAACCCCGACTAGCGGGAGGGCCGGGTACCAAGAGACCCAGTACTTC. Looking up the rest from reference TRBV5-1 and TRBJ2-5 gives the full variable domain: KAGVTQTPRYLIKTRGQQVTLSCSPISGHRSVSWYQQTPGQGLQFLFEYFSETQRNKGNFPGRFSGRQFSNSRSEMNVSTLELGDSALYLCASSITPTSGRAGYQETQYFGPGTRLLVL.

The chain is built from TRBV19 and TRBJ1-5; 9 bases align to TRBD1. V gave up 6 bases and J gave up 1 base; unmatched junction bases: 4. Germline V gene lookup returns CDR1 LNHDA and CDR2 SQIVND (reference sequence). The CDR3 runs to 15 residues. The CDR3 coding sequence is TGTGCCAGTAGGAGGACAGGGGACAGCAATCAGCCCCAGCATTTT. Its protein is CASRRTGDSNQPQHF.

DNA of the CDR3: TGTGCCAGCACCCCGGGGGGTGGAGACTGGCAGCCCCAGCATTTT. The encoded protein is CASTPGGGDWQPQHF. The chain recombines TRBV2 with TRBJ1-5; TRBD1 is a possible D gene (5 bases). The V end was cut by 7 bases, the J end by 7 bases, with 20 bases between. This CDR3 is built from 15 residues. Germline CDR1 and CDR2: SNHLY and FYNNEI. Full variable domain (outside the CDR3, taken from reference TRBV2 and TRBJ1-5): EPEVTQTPSHQVTQMGQEVILRCVPISNHLYFYWYRQILGQKVEFLVSFYNNEISEKSEIFDDQFSVERPDGSNFTLKIRSTKLEDSAMYFCASTPGGGDWQPQHFGDGTRLSIL.